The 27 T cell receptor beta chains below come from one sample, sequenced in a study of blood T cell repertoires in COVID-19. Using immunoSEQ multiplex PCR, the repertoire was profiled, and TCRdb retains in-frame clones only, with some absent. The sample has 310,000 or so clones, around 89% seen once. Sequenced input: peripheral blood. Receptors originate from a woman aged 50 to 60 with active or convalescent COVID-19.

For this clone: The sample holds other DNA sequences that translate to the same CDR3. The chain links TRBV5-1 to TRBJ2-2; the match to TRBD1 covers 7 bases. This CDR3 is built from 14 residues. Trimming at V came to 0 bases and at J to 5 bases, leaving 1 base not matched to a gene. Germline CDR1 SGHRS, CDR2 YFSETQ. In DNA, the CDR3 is TGCGCCAGCAGCTTGGGCAGGGGGACCGGGGAGCTGTTTTTT. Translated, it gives CASSLGRGTGELFF.

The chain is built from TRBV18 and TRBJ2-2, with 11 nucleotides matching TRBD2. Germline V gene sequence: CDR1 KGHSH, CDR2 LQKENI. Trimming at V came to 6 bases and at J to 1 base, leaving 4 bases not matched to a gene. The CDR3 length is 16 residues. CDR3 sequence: CASSQGLAGNTGELFF. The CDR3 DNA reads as TGTGCCAGCTCCCAAGGACTAGCGGGGAACACCGGGGAGCTGTTTTTT.

The CDR3 protein is CASSGTSGRAGGTQYF. Written as DNA, the CDR3 is TGTGCCAGCAGTGGGACTAGCGGGAGGGCCGGGGGGACCCAGTACTTC. The chain combines TRBV7-9 with TRBJ2-5; 16 nucleotides match TRBD2. The CDR3 is 16 residues long. Trimming removed 6 bases from V and 7 bases from J; junction bases left unmatched: 8. The V gene's germline CDR1 is SEHNR and CDR2 FQNEAQ (reference sequence).

CDR3: CASSGSGWGENEQFF. The CDR3 DNA is TGTGCCAGCAGTGGTAGCGGGTGGGGAGAAAATGAGCAGTTCTTC. The rearrangement joins TRBV28 to TRBJ2-1, with 7 bases matching TRBD2. This CDR3 is built from 15 residues. Germline V gene data show CDR1 as MDHEN and CDR2 as SYDVKM. V shed 5 bases, J shed 7 bases, and the junction held 11 bases outside the gene matches. The whole variable domain, filled in from reference TRBV28 and TRBJ2-1, reads DVKVTQSSRYLVKRTGEKVFLECVQDMDHENMFWYRQDPGLGLRLIYFSYDVKMKEKGDIPEGYSVSREKKERFSLILESASTNQTSMYLCASSGSGWGENEQFFGPGTRLTVL.

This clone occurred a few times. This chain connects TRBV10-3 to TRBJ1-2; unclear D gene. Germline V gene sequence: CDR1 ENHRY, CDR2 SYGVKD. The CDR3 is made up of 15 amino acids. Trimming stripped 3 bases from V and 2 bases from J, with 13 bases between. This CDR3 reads CAISEAQVGNYGYTF. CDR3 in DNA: TGTGCCATCAGTGAAGCCCAGGTTGGAAACTATGGCTACACCTTC.

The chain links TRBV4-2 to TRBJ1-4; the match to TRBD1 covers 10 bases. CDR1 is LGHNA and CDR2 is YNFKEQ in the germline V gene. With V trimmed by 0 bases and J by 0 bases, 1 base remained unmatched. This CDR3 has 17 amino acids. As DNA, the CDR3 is TGTGCCAGCAGCCAAGAAGGGACAGGGGCAACTAATGAAAAACTGTTTTTT. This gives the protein CASSQEGTGATNEKLFF.

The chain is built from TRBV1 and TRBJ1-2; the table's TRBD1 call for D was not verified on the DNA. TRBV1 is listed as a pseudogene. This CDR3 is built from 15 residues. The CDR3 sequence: CTSSQDPGQDDGYTF. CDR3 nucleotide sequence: TGCACCAGCAGCCAAGATCCTGGACAGGACGATGGCTACACCTTC.

The CDR3 DNA reads TGTGCCAGCAGCTTACTAGTCGGGACTCCTCCTTACGAGCAGTACTTC. Amino acid sequence: CASSLLVGTPPYEQYF. The V and J genes are TRBV7-2 and TRBJ2-7; the D gene is possibly TRBD2 (6 bases). CDR3 length: 16 residues. The germline CDR1 and CDR2 sequences are SGHTA and FQGNSA. Trimming stripped 2 bases from V and 4 bases from J, with 18 bases between.

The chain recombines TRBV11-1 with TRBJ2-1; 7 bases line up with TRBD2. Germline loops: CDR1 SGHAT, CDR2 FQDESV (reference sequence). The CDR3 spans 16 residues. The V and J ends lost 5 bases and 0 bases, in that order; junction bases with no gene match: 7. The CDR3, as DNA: TGTGCCAGCAGCCGGCGGGGGACCAGCTCCTACAATGAGCAGTTCTTC. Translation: CASSRRGTSSYNEQFF. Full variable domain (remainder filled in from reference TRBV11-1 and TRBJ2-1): EAEVAQSPRYKITEKSQAVAFWCDPISGHATLYWYRQILGQGPELLVQFQDESVVDDSQLPKDRFSAERLKGVDSTLKIQPAELGDSAMYLCASSRRGTSSYNEQFFGPGTRLTVL.

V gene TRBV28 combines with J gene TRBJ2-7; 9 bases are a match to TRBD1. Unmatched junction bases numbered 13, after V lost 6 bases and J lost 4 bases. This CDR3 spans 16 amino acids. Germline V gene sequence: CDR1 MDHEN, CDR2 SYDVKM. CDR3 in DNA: TGTGCCAGCAGGACCTTGGGACAGGGAAAAGCGTACGAGCAGTACTTC. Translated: CASRTLGQGKAYEQYF.

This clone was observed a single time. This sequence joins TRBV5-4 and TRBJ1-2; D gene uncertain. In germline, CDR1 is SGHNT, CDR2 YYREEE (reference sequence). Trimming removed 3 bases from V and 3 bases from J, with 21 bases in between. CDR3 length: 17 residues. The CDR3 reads CASSSQMRRREDYGYTF. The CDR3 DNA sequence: TGTGCCAGCAGCTCCCAGATGAGACGACGGGAAGACTATGGCTACACCTTC. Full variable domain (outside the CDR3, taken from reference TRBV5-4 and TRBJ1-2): ETGVTQSPTHLIKTRGQQVTLRCSSQSGHNTVSWYQQALGQGPQFIFQYYREEENGRGNFPPRFSGLQFPNYSSELNVNALELDDSALYLCASSSQMRRREDYGYTFGSGTRLTVV.

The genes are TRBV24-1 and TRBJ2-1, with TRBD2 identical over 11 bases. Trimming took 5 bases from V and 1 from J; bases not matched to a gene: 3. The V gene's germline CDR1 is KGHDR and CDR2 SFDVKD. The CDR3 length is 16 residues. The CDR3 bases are TGTGCCACCAGTGCTCCTAGCGGGAGGTCCTACAATGAGCAGTTCTTC. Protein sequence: CATSAPSGRSYNEQFF.

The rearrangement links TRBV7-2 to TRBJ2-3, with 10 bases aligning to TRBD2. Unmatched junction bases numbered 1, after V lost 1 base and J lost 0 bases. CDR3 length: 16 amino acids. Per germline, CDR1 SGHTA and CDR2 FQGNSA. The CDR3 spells CASSLVGLASTDTQYF. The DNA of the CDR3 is TGTGCCAGCAGCTTAGTGGGACTAGCGAGCACAGATACGCAGTATTTT. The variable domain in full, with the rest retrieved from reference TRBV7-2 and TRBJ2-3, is GAGVSQSPSNKVTEKGKDVELRCDPISGHTALYWYRQSLGQGLEFLIYFQGNSAPDKSGLPSDRFSAERTGGSVSTLTIQRTQQEDSAVYLCASSLVGLASTDTQYFGPGTRLTVL.

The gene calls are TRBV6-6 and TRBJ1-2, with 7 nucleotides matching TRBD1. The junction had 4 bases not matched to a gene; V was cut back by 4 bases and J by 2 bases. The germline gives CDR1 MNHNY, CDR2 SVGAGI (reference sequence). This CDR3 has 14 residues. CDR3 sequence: CASSSHRGNYGYTF. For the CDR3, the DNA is TGTGCCAGCAGTTCTCACAGGGGCAACTATGGCTACACCTTC.

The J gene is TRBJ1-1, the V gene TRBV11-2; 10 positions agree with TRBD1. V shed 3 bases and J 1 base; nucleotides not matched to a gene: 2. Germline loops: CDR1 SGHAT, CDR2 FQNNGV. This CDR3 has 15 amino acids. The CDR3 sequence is CASSFGTGANTEAFF. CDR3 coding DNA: TGTGCCAGCAGCTTCGGGACAGGGGCGAACACTGAAGCTTTCTTT.

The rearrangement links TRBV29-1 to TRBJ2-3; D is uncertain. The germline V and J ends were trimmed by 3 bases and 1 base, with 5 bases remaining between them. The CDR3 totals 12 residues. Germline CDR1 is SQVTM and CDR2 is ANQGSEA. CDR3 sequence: CSVDIGTDTQYF. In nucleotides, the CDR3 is TGCAGCGTTGATATCGGCACAGATACGCAGTATTTT.

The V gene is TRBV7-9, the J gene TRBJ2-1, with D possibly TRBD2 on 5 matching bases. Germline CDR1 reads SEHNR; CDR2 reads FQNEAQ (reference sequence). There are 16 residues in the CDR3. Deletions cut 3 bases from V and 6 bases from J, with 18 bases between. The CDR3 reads CASSFKAGILSNEQFF. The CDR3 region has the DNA TGTGCCAGCAGCTTTAAAGCCGGGATTCTTTCCAATGAGCAGTTCTTC.

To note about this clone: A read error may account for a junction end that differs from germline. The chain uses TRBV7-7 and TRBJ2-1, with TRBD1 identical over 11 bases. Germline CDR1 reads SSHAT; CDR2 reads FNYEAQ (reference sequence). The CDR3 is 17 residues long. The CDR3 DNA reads TGTGCTAGCAGCTTAGTCGTCGGGACAGGGGGTTTGGATGAGCAGTTCTTC. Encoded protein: CASSLVVGTGGLDEQFF.

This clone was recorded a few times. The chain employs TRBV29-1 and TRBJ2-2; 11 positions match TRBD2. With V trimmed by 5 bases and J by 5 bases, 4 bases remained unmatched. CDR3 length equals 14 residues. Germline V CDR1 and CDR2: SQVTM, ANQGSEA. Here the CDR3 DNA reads TGCAGCGTTCGCCCTAGCGGGAGGACCGGGGAGCTGTTTTTT. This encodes CSVRPSGRTGELFF.

The CDR3 sequence: CASSPVADRGIGYTF. The CDR3 nucleotides read TGTGCCAGCAGTCCGGTAGCCGACAGGGGTATTGGCTACACCTTC. The chain uses TRBV3-1 (or the pseudogene TRBV3-2) and TRBJ1-2; 8 bases map to TRBD1. This CDR3 spans 15 amino acids. Germline values: CDR1 LGHDT, CDR2 YNNKEL (reference sequence). Unmatched junction bases numbered 13, after V lost 6 bases and J lost 7 bases.

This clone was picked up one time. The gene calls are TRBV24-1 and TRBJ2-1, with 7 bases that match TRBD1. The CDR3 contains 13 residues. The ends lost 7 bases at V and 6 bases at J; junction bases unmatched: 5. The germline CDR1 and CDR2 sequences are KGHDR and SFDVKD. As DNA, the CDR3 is TGTGCCACCAGCCGACAGGGTAGCAATGAGCAGTTCTTC. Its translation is CATSRQGSNEQFF.

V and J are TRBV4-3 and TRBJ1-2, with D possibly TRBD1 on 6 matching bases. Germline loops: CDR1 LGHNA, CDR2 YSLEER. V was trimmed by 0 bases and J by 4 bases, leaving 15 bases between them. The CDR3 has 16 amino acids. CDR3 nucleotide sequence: TGCGCCAGCAGCCAAGATCGAGCACAGGGCCTCTATGGCTACACCTTC. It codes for CASSQDRAQGLYGYTF.

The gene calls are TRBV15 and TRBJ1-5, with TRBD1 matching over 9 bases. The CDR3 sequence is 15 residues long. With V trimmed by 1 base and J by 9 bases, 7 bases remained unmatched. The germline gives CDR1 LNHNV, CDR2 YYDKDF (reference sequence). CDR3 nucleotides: TGTGCCACCAGCAGAGTAACGGGACAGGGAGCGCCCCAGCATTTT. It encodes CATSRVTGQGAPQHF.

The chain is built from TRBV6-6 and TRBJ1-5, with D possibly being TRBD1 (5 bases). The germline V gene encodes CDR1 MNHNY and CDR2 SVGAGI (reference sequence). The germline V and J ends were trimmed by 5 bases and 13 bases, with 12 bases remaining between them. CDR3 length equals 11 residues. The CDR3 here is CASSPRQIQHF. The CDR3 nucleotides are TGTGCCAGCAGTCCACGACAGATACAGCATTTT.

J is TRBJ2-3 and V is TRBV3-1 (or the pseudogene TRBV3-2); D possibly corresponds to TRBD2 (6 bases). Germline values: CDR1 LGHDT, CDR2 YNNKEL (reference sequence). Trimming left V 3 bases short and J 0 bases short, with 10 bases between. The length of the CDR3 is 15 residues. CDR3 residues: CASSQDYSSTDTQYF. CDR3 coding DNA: TGTGCCAGCAGCCAGGACTACTCTAGCACAGATACGCAGTATTTT.

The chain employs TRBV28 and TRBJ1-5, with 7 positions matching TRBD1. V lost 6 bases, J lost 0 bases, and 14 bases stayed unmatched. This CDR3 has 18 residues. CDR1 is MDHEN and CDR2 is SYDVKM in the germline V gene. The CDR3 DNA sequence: TGTGCCAGCAGGACAACGACAGGGCACGACCTTAGCAATCAGCCCCAGCATTTT. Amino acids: CASRTTTGHDLSNQPQHF.

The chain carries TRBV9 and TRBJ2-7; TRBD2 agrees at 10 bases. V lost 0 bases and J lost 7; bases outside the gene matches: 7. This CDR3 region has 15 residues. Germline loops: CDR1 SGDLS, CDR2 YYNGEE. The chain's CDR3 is CASSVEVAGGGEQYF. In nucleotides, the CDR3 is TGTGCCAGCAGCGTAGAGGTAGCGGGAGGCGGGGAGCAGTACTTC. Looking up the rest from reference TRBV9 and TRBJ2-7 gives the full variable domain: DSGVTQTPKHLITATGQRVTLRCSPRSGDLSVYWYQQSLDQGLQFLIQYYNGEERAKGNILERFSAQQFPDLHSELNLSSLELGDSALYFCASSVEVAGGGEQYFGPGTRLTVT.